This T cell receptor (beta chain) was documented in a study of response to subunit inactivated influenza vaccine. Study-level points and caveats: Seasonal influenza vaccination, on each occasion, was suggested by the authors to recruit few new T cells.

Each CDR3 protein is one row after TCRdb ran MiXCR on the RT-PCR reads. The sample includes hundreds of thousands of distinct CDR3 sequences, 9.5% to 13% of them seen just once. V dropped 7 bases and J dropped 5 bases, with 14 bases sitting between them. Germline lookup yields CDR1 SQVTM and CDR2 ANQGSEA. The CDR3 is 12 residues long. This clonotype was recorded a few times. No antigen is known for it. Sequencing used PBMCs from blood, obtained 40 to 50 days after vaccination. The chain is built from TRBV29-1 and TRBJ2-5, with D possibly matching TRBD2 (6 bases). The sequence was collected from a man aged 45 to 65 who received an inactivated influenza vaccine. CDR3 DNA: TGCAGCGCCGCGGGAAGCGGGGAGACCCAGTACTTC. This encodes CSAAGSGETQYF.